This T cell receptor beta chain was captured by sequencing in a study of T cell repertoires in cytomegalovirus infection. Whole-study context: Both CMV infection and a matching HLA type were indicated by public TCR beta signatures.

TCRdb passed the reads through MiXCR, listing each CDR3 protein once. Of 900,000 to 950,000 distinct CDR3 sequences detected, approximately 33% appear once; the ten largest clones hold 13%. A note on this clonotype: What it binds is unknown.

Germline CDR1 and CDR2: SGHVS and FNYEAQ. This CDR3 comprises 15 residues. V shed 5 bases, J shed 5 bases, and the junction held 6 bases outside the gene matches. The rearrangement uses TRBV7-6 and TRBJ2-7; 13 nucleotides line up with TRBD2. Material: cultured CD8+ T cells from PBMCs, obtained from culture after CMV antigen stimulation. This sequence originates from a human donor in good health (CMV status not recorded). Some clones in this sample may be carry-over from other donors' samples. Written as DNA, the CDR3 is TGTGCCAGCAGCCCTACTAGCGGGGGGGCCAACGAGCAGTACTTC. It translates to CASSPTSGGANEQYF.